Sequencing of this TCR beta chain was carried out in a study of shared clonotypes between healthy human individuals. Study conclusions and caveats: The generation probabilities recorded for non-shared clonotypes fell below those of clonotypes shared by all four donors.

The germline gives CDR1 MNHNY, CDR2 SVGAGI (reference sequence). V lost 6 bases and J lost 4, with 10 bases in between. The CDR3 totals 13 residues. Generated by immunoSEQ multiplex PCR, the TCRdb table keeps only in-frame clones and is missing some. The sample yields some 320,000 clones, around 90% seen once. Concerning this clone: The antigen is unknown.

V usage is TRBV6-6 and J usage is TRBJ2-1, with D possibly being TRBD2 (5 bases). The sequence was obtained from a man aged 18 to 29 in good health. Sequencing input: memory CD8+ T cells sorted from blood. This sample's subset: CD45RO+ cells pooled with CCR7-negative TemRA cells. CDR3 nucleotide sequence: TGTGCCAGCAGAAGCGGAACATACAATGAGCAGTTCTTC. This translates into CASRSGTYNEQFF.